This T cell receptor beta chain was sequenced for a study of blood T cell repertoires in COVID-19. Study context: Nucleic acid was either cDNA or gDNA, and it came from T cells, B-cell-depleted T cells, or PBMCs.

Per the original data handling: Amplification from reference gene primers served as the basis for estimated nucleated cell counts. Assay: immunoSEQ multiplex PCR; the TCRdb copy retains only in-frame clones and omits some. From that table come the V and J calls and clone size; the DNA was used to work out D and trimming. There are about 260,000 clones in the sample; approximately 89% occur only once, and about 9.4% lies in the top ten. Germline assignment: CDR1 SEHNR and CDR2 FQNEAQ (reference sequence). Germline trimming cut 2 bases from V and 2 bases from J; bases unmatched to any gene: 7. The CDR3 has 17 amino acids. Seattle cases were enrolled at active infection and followed longitudinally.

This chain uses TRBV7-9 with TRBJ2-4, with 9 positions matching TRBD1. The clonotype comes from a woman in her 70s with COVID-19, enrolled during active disease. Sequenced material: peripheral blood. DNA of the CDR3: TGTGCCAGCAGCTTACGGGCGGGACAGGGTCCCAAAAACATTCAGTACTTC. It encodes CASSLRAGQGPKNIQYF.